This TCR beta chain was recovered during a study of blood T cells in healthy people across ages (dated by TCRdb to between 2015 and 2017). Regarding the research as a whole: In model experiments, template switching captured roughly one uniquely barcoded TCR beta cDNA molecule for every two T cells. The donors were divided into four age groups: young (average about 16 years), middle-aged (over 35), aged (about 60) and long-lived (roughly 82). To avoid experimental bias, donors of different ages were distributed randomly across sequencing lanes. The study measured age-related changes in TCR beta repertoire diversity using deep sequencing normalized with unique cDNA molecular identifiers. The study analyzed two additional independent replicas of 1 million unique cDNA reads from the same blood draw for two donors, one aged 18 to 29 and one aged 80 or older. Points the paper makes about the study in general: Observed TCR beta diversity per million T cells fell roughly linearly with age, and a significant reduction was already apparent by age around 40. Compared with the aged group, more naive CD4+ T cells, fewer expanded clones and increased TCR diversity were shown by the long-lived group, suggesting age selection. Bulk unsorted PBMC profiling prevented conclusive comparison of naive and antigen-experienced compartments. Because the CMV infection status of the donors was unknown, age-related changes in expanded clonotypes may potentially have been confounded. A strong correlation was found between observed TCR beta diversity and the percentage of naive T cells measured by flow cytometry. Estimates of total diversity based on one million sequenced T cells were regarded as lower bounds and as underestimates.

Donors were about 36 systemically healthy Caucasian individuals from Russia aged roughly 6 to 100 years. Ten milliliters of peripheral blood were drawn from each donor into EDTA-treated Vacutainer tubes. PBMCs were isolated by Ficoll-Paque density-gradient centrifugation, with at least 7 million obtained per sample. Trizol reagent was used to extract total RNA from PBMCs, with at least 5.5 micrograms per sample. The percentages of naive CD45RAhigh/CD27high T cells were determined by flow cytometry on a PBMC aliquot from every donor. For CDR1 and CDR2, the germline V gene lists SNHLY and FYNNEI. After removal of 9 bases from V and 5 bases from J, the junction retains 9 bases not matched to a gene. From the cysteine through the phenylalanine, the CDR3 covers 14 amino acids. Kept here is only the CDR3 DNA, which spans 42 bases and is read in frame from base 1. In the case of this clonotype: The clone's antigen remains unknown. No per-base quality is available; no much larger clone lies one base away.

Library preparation used 5' RACE. Data came from an Illumina HiSeq 2500. The second PCR ran for roughly 7 to 11 cycles and used a J-beta primer mix along with a sample-barcoded 5' primer. A unique molecular identifier was introduced onto each TCR beta cDNA molecule by a template-switch 5' adaptor carrying 12 random nucleotides. At least 2.5 million CDR3-containing paired-end reads were obtained from each sample. First-strand cDNA synthesis was performed from all RNA using the Mint cDNA synthesis kit, with priming by a TRBC-specific oligonucleotide. Following uracil-DNA glycosylase treatment, all cDNA underwent a first 18-cycle PCR with the universal primers M1SS and BC2_uni_R. The paper's processing steps were these. Normalization of each sample was performed by random selection of 1 million high-quality reads, each carrying a distinct molecular identifier. Instead of being binned into consensus sequences, reads that shared molecular identifiers were thrown out. MiTCR, set to a Q25 quality threshold and the strictest error-elimination algorithm, was used for CDR3 identification, clonotype clustering and error correction. A nonparametric unseen species model using Euler transformation provided a lower-bound estimate of total TCR beta diversity. In TCRdb, the public reads were trimmed at Q25 with fastp and aligned with MiXCR, with productive beta chains retained. CDR3 protein sequences are deduplicated, and each keeps its most common genes and DNA. The authors' filters were not applied to this entry. The sample table holds about 1,400,000 distinct CDR3 sequences, of which approximately 38% were seen once. 7.9% of the sample is in the top ten clones.

This TCR derives from a woman aged 18-30 years in good health. Sequencing input: blood. The V and J genes are TRBV2 and TRBJ2-1, with TRBD1 matching 8 junction bases. The nucleotide sequence reads as follows: TGTGCCAGTAGGTGGGACAGGACAAACAATGAGCAGTTCTTC. It translates as CASRWDRTNNEQFF.